A selection of T cell receptor beta chains follows, all from one sample in a study of radiation and T cells in renal cell carcinoma. Only in-frame clones appear in the TCRdb table, and some are missing; sequencing was by immunoSEQ multiplex PCR. The data contain some 150,000 clones, about nine tenths of them singletons. The source was blood, collected from a patient whose treatment included radiotherapy and nephrectomy. These receptors were obtained from a woman aged 45-65 years with renal cell carcinoma. CDR3s include the opening cysteine and the closing phenylalanine or tryptophan. The D gene is left open where the match is weak. Part of the rows lack a size; the others show once, few, many or a class for expanded clones.

d_call: NA
j_call: TRBJ2-2
clone_size: NA
v_call: TRBV7-3
cdr3_nt: TGTGCCAGCAGCTTACTACATTCAACCGGGGAGCTGTTTTTT
cdr3_aa: CASSLLHSTGELFF

d_call: NA
j_call: TRBJ1-1
clone_size: few
v_call: TRBV11-3
cdr3_nt: TGTGCCAGCAGCTTGAGCAGGGATGCTTTCTTT
cdr3_aa: CASSLSRDAFF

d_call: TRBD2
j_call: TRBJ2-5
clone_size: NA
v_call: TRBV7-9
cdr3_nt: TGTGCCAGCAGCTTAGCGCACCCTTGGACTAGCGGGGAAGAGACCCAGTACTTC
cdr3_aa: CASSLAHPWTSGEETQYF

d_call: NA
j_call: TRBJ2-2
clone_size: NA
v_call: TRBV5-6
cdr3_nt: TGTGCCAGCAGCCCCACGTTCTTGGCAGGGAGATTGGGGGAGCTGTTTTTT
cdr3_aa: CASSPTFLAGRLGELFF

d_call: NA
j_call: TRBJ2-2
clone_size: NA
v_call: TRBV7-8
cdr3_nt: TGTGCCAGCAGCTTGCAAGGGCAGCTGAACACCGGGGAGCTGTTTTTT
cdr3_aa: CASSLQGQLNTGELFF

d_call: NA
j_call: TRBJ2-1
clone_size: NA
v_call: TRBV4-2
cdr3_nt: TGTGCCAGCAGCCAGGGGTGGACAGAATACAATGAGCAGTTCTTC
cdr3_aa: CASSQGWTEYNEQFF

d_call: NA
j_call: TRBJ2-5
clone_size: NA
v_call: TRBV18
cdr3_nt: TGTGCCAGCTCACGTCCCGGGACGGCCCAAGAGACCCAGTACTTC
cdr3_aa: CASSRPGTAQETQYF

d_call: TRBD1
j_call: TRBJ2-6
clone_size: NA
v_call: TRBV5-1
cdr3_nt: TGCGCCAGCAGCAGAGATCCGGGACAGGGATCGACTGGGGCCAACGTCCTGACTTTC
cdr3_aa: CASSRDPGQGSTGANVLTF

d_call: NA
j_call: TRBJ2-1
clone_size: once
v_call: TRBV5-6
cdr3_nt: TGTGCCAGCAGCTTGTACTCCAGGTTCTACAATGAGCAGTTCTTC
cdr3_aa: CASSLYSRFYNEQFF

d_call: NA
j_call: TRBJ1-3
clone_size: once
v_call: TRBV6-8
cdr3_nt: TGTGCCAACCGGGGGGGAGCAAGGGGAGAATCTGGAAACACCATATATTTT
cdr3_aa: CANRGGARGESGNTIYF

d_call: TRBD2
j_call: TRBJ2-1
clone_size: NA
v_call: TRBV7-3
cdr3_nt: TGTGCCAGCAGCTCAGAAGCGGGGTCCTACAATGAGCAGTTCTTC
cdr3_aa: CASSSEAGSYNEQFF

d_call: TRBD1
j_call: TRBJ2-5
clone_size: NA
v_call: TRBV6-6
cdr3_nt: TGTGCCAGCAGTCACAGACAGGGGGTCCAAGAGACCCAGTACTTC
cdr3_aa: CASSHRQGVQETQYF

d_call: NA
j_call: TRBJ1-5
clone_size: NA
v_call: TRBV6-5
cdr3_nt: TGTGCCAGCAGTGCGGCTCGCCCGGATCAGCCCCAGCATTTT
cdr3_aa: CASSAARPDQPQHF

d_call: NA
j_call: TRBJ2-5
clone_size: NA
v_call: TRBV2
cdr3_nt: TGTGCCAGCAGTGACGGGGGCCTACTATGGGAGACCCAGTACTTC
cdr3_aa: CASSDGGLLWETQYF

d_call: TRBD1
j_call: TRBJ2-7
clone_size: NA
v_call: TRBV7-2
cdr3_nt: TGTGCCAGCAGCTTAGGGGGTGGACAGGGGAAGAACGAGCAGTACTTC
cdr3_aa: CASSLGGGQGKNEQYF

d_call: TRBD2
j_call: TRBJ2-7
clone_size: NA
v_call: TRBV7-9
cdr3_nt: TGTGCCAGCAGCGACTTTGGCACTAGCGGGGGGTACGAGCAGTACTTC
cdr3_aa: CASSDFGTSGGYEQYF